A single sample gave rise to the 29 T cell receptor beta chains below, sequenced in a study of T cell repertoires in cytomegalovirus infection. MiXCR was run by TCRdb on the reads, yielding one entry per CDR3 protein. The table includes around 360,000 distinct CDR3 sequences, nearly 35% detected once. These receptors lack a known antigen. Sequencing used cultured PBMCs, obtained from culture after CMV antigen stimulation. The receptors were sampled from a human donor in good health (CMV status not recorded). Some clones in this sample may be carry-over from other donors' samples.

J is TRBJ2-7 and V is TRBV20-1; D remains unclear. The length of the CDR3 is 13 residues. V lost 3 bases to trimming and J lost 2 bases, with 11 bases between them. Germline loops: CDR1 DFQATT, CDR2 SNEGSKA (reference sequence). CDR3 loop: CSASYPRTYEQYF. The DNA of the CDR3 is TGCAGTGCTAGTTATCCCCGCACCTACGAGCAGTACTTC.

The V call is TRBV24-1, the J call TRBJ2-3; TRBD1 aligns across 8 bases. The CDR3 spans 16 residues. V trimming: 2 bases; J trimming: 4 bases; junction bases outside the gene matches: 7. Germline-derived CDR1 and CDR2 are KGHDR and SFDVKD. The CDR3 DNA reads TGTGCCACCAGTGATTCGCACAGGGGGATCGCAGATACGCAGTATTTT. It is translated as CATSDSHRGIADTQYF.

The sample holds a few counts of this clonotype. CDR3 sequence reads: CASSSPPGSTDTQYF. Written as DNA, the CDR3 is TGTGCCAGCAGCTCCCCCCCGGGTAGCACAGATACGCAGTATTTT. The rearrangement links TRBV7-2 to TRBJ2-3; D call uncertain. Germline V lookup: CDR1 SGHTA, CDR2 FQGNSA. Between the trimmed V and J ends, which lost 4 bases and 0 bases, there was a span of 11 bases. The CDR3 covers 15 residues.

This clonotype has only a few counts. The J gene is TRBJ1-5, the V gene TRBV9; tentatively, D is TRBD1 (5 bases). Germline loops: CDR1 SGDLS, CDR2 YYNGEE. The CDR3 runs to 15 residues. Deletions cut 3 bases from V and 3 bases from J, with 13 bases between. CDR3 nucleotides: TGTGCCAGCAGCGCCGAAGGGGTGATCAATCAGCCCCAGCATTTT. It yields the protein CASSAEGVINQPQHF.

In its sample, this clonotype was seen a few times. The chain joins TRBV4-3 to TRBJ1-2; TRBD1 is a possible D gene (5 bases). Germline CDR1 and CDR2: LGHNA and YSLEER. This CDR3 contains 15 residues. Trimming shortened V by 4 bases and J by 1 base, and 13 bases separated the two germline ends. The DNA of the CDR3 is TGCGCCAGCAGCCCCGGGGGACGAGATAACTATGGCTACACCTTC. Translating it yields CASSPGGRDNYGYTF.

This sequence joins TRBV12-3 or TRBV12-4 and TRBJ2-1; no firm D call. This CDR3 spans 15 amino acids. V lost 1 base and J 3 bases, leaving 10 bases between the germline ends. The CDR3 coding sequence is TGTGCCAGCAGTTTAGGGGAAAGGGTCTACAATGAGCAGTTCTTC. It codes for CASSLGERVYNEQFF.

The chain uses TRBV6-5 and TRBJ2-5; D gene unclear. V lost 5 bases and J lost 5, with 12 bases in between. The CDR3 sequence is 13 residues long. The germline V gene encodes CDR1 MNHEY and CDR2 SVGAGI. DNA for the CDR3: TGTGCCAGCAGTACCCCTAGAAGCGAGACCCAGTACTTC. This encodes CASSTPRSETQYF.

V usage is TRBV7-9 and J usage is TRBJ2-1; possible D gene TRBD2, 6 bases. Germline-derived CDR1 and CDR2 are SEHNR and FQNEAQ (reference sequence). The CDR3 length is 16 residues. Trimming took off 7 bases at V and 0 bases at J, with 16 bases between the two ends. The DNA of the CDR3 is TGTGCCAGCACCAGCCAACCCGGGGGCTCCTACAATGAGCAGTTCTTC. Translated: CASTSQPGGSYNEQFF.

This clonotype appeared once. The chain has TRBV6-2 or TRBV6-3 and TRBJ2-7; TRBD2 is a possible D gene (6 bases). Trimming removed 3 bases from V and 1 base from J, with 13 bases in between. CDR1 and CDR2 (germline): MNHEY, SVGEGT. This CDR3 is built from 15 residues. CDR3 coding DNA: TGTGCCAGCAGTTATCCCGGGAGTATGTCCTACGAGCAGTACGTC. Its translation: CASSYPGSMSYEQYV.

A few counts support this clonotype. J is TRBJ1-1 and V is TRBV12-5, with 7 bases lining up with TRBD1. The junction had 0 bases not matched to a gene; V was cut back by 1 base and J by 1 base. This CDR3 is built from 14 residues. From germline, CDR1 is LGHNT and CDR2 FRNRAP. CDR3: CASGLDRGNTEAFF. Written as DNA, the CDR3 is TGTGCTAGTGGTTTGGACAGGGGGAACACTGAAGCTTTCTTT. The whole variable domain, remainder taken from reference TRBV12-5 and TRBJ1-1, is DARVTQTPRHKVTEMGQEVTMRCQPILGHNTVFWYRQTMMQGLELLAYFRNRAPLDDSGMPKDRFSAEMPDATLATLKIQPSEPRDSAVYFCASGLDRGNTEAFFGQGTRLTVV.

This clonotype was observed a handful of times. This rearrangement joins TRBV4-3 to TRBJ1-2; possible D gene TRBD1, 5 bases. Germline V gives CDR1 LGHNA, CDR2 YSLEER. The CDR3 runs to 15 residues. Trimming stripped 0 bases from V and 4 bases from J, with 12 bases between. The DNA for the CDR3 is TGCGCCAGCAGCCAAGAGATTACACAGGCCTATGGCTACACCTTC. Amino acids: CASSQEITQAYGYTF.

V gene TRBV10-1 combines with J gene TRBJ2-7, with 11 nucleotides matching TRBD2. CDR1 and CDR2 (germline): WNHNN, SYGVQD (reference sequence). The CDR3 is 15 residues long. DNA for the CDR3: TGTGCCAGCAGTTATGGCGGGACTAGCGGTGACGAGCAGTACGTC. Translated, it gives CASSYGGTSGDEQYV.

This chain joins TRBV7-6 and TRBJ2-3; no clear D gene. Germline-derived CDR1 and CDR2 are SGHVS and FNYEAQ. V was cut by 4 bases and J by 4 bases, with 6 bases left in between. The CDR3 consists of 12 residues. The chain's CDR3 is CASSSGADTQYF. The CDR3 DNA reads as TGTGCCAGCAGCTCTGGCGCAGATACGCAGTATTTT. Looking up the rest from reference TRBV7-6 and TRBJ2-3 gives the full variable domain: GAGVSQSPRYKVTKRGQDVALRCDPISGHVSLYWYRQALGQGPEFLTYFNYEAQQDKSGLPNDRFSAERPEGSISTLTIQRTEQRDSAMYRCASSSGADTQYFGPGTRLTVL.

The rearrangement uses TRBV28 and TRBJ2-5, with 11 positions matching TRBD2. Germline assignment: CDR1 MDHEN and CDR2 SYDVKM. Trimming cost V 4 bases and J 1 base; bases outside gene matches: 8. The CDR3 is 17 amino acids. CDR3 in DNA: TGTGCCAGCAGTTCGGTGGCTAGCGGGAGGCTCCAAGAGACCCAGTACTTC. It yields the protein CASSSVASGRLQETQYF. The full variable domain, with the rest looked up from reference TRBV28 and TRBJ2-5, is DVKVTQSSRYLVKRTGEKVFLECVQDMDHENMFWYRQDPGLGLRLIYFSYDVKMKEKGDIPEGYSVSREKKERFSLILESASTNQTSMYLCASSSVASGRLQETQYFGPGTRLLVL.

The DNA for the CDR3 is TGTGCCAGCAGTGAAGCGCGGGGAATGGGCTACACCTTC. Translated, it gives CASSEARGMGYTF. The chain carries TRBV6-1 and TRBJ1-2; the D is unclear. Germline CDR1 is MNHNS and CDR2 is SASEGT. This CDR3 spans 13 amino acids. The V end was cut by 0 bases, the J end by 8 bases, with 10 bases between.

The chain has TRBV6-2 or TRBV6-3 and TRBJ2-7, with TRBD1 identical over 10 bases. The CDR3 has 15 residues. The germline gives CDR1 MNHEY, CDR2 SVGEGT. The ends lost 2 bases at V and 4 bases at J; junction bases unmatched: 5. The CDR3 nucleotides are TGTGCCAGCAGTTACGGGACAGGGGATCCGTACGAGCAGTACGTC. Its protein product is CASSYGTGDPYEQYV.

In this sample, this clonotype turned up many times. The rearrangement links TRBV7-2 to TRBJ2-1; 10 positions agree with TRBD2. The junction had 12 bases not matched to a gene; V was cut back by 8 bases and J by 8 bases. CDR1 is SGHTA, CDR2 FQGNSA, per germline. The CDR3 is 15 amino acids. The CDR3 region is CASQPSGRAKYEQFF. In nucleotides, the CDR3 is TGTGCCAGCCAGCCCAGCGGGAGGGCCAAGTATGAGCAGTTCTTC.

The chain links TRBV4-1 to TRBJ2-1, with 7 bases identical to TRBD2. V was pared by 1 base and J by 3 bases, with 9 bases of the junction left unmatched. The CDR3 totals 17 residues. CDR1 is MGHRA and CDR2 is YSYEKL in the germline V gene. The CDR3 here is CASSQGVLAGHYNEQFF. Written as DNA, the CDR3 is TGCGCCAGCAGCCAAGGGGTATTAGCGGGCCACTACAATGAGCAGTTCTTC.

This clonotype has at least ten counts. The chain employs TRBV28 and TRBJ2-5; no reliable D call. The V and J ends lost 3 bases and 7 bases respectively, with 15 bases between them. Germline V gene lookup returns CDR1 MDHEN and CDR2 SYDVKM. The CDR3 extends over 14 amino acids. The CDR3: CASSFLGTGGTQYF. In DNA form, the CDR3 reads TGTGCCAGCAGTTTCCTCGGAACCGGCGGGACCCAGTACTTC.

This clonotype was seen a handful of times. V is TRBV7-2 and J is TRBJ2-1, with TRBD2 matching 10 bases. CDR3 size: 17 residues. Germline V gene sequence: CDR1 SGHTA, CDR2 FQGNSA. J gave up 6 bases and V 1 base, and 9 bases lay outside the gene matches. CDR3 nucleotides: TGTGCCAGCAGCTTAGAGGCGAGCGGGAGGGCCGGCAATGAGCAGTTCTTC. This translates into CASSLEASGRAGNEQFF. Combining the CDR3 with reference TRBV7-2 and TRBJ2-1 gives the whole variable domain GAGVSQSPSNKVTEKGKDVELRCDPISGHTALYWYRQSLGQGLEFLIYFQGNSAPDKSGLPSDRFSAERTGGSVSTLTIQRTQQEDSAVYLCASSLEASGRAGNEQFFGPGTRLTVL.

Only a few counts were recorded for this clonotype. The chain combines TRBV7-8 with TRBJ2-2; D remains unclear. The V end was cut by 6 bases, the J end by 5 bases, with 10 bases between. The CDR3 sequence is 13 residues long. Germline-derived CDR1 and CDR2 are SGHVS and FQNEAQ. As DNA, the CDR3 is TGTGCCAGCAGGAACGGCGGAACCGGGGAGCTGTTTTTT. Translating it yields CASRNGGTGELFF.

This chain uses TRBV15 with TRBJ2-1; D is undetermined. The CDR3 loop spans 13 amino acids. Looked up from germline, CDR1 is LNHNV and CDR2 is YYDKDF (reference sequence). V was clipped by 4 bases and J by 4 bases, with 8 bases between them. In DNA form, the CDR3 reads TGTGCCACCAGCATGCCCCTATACAATGAGCAGTTCTTC. It translates to CATSMPLYNEQFF.

This sequence joins TRBV7-2 and TRBJ1-1; no firm D call. Germline lookup yields CDR1 SGHTA and CDR2 FQGNSA. This CDR3 spans 14 amino acids. Trimming took off 4 bases at V and 1 base at J, with 10 bases between the two ends. The CDR3 DNA reads TGTGCCAGCAGCTCATCCGCGGGGAACACTGAAGCTTTCTTT. Its translation: CASSSSAGNTEAFF.

The chain couples TRBV4-3 to TRBJ2-2; the D gene is possibly TRBD2 (5 bases). From germline, CDR1 is LGHNA and CDR2 YSLEER. The CDR3 sequence is 13 residues long. Trimming left V 0 bases short and J 8 bases short, with 7 bases between. The CDR3 reads CASSQDRGGELFF. The CDR3 DNA follows: TGCGCCAGCAGCCAAGATCGGGGTGGGGAGCTGTTTTTT.

This chain joins TRBV28 and TRBJ2-2; no reliable D call. The germline V gene encodes CDR1 MDHEN and CDR2 SYDVKM. Trimming cost V 7 bases and J 6 bases, with 18 bases left between them. This CDR3 is built from 15 residues. The CDR3 nucleotides read TGTGCCAGCACCCAGGTGGTACCGCGTCCCGGGGAGCTGTTTTTT. This codes for CASTQVVPRPGELFF.

The chain uses TRBV4-3 and TRBJ1-1; D uncertain. V was trimmed by 1 base and J by 2 bases, leaving 8 bases between them. The germline V gene encodes CDR1 LGHNA and CDR2 YSLEER. The length of the CDR3 is 14 residues. The CDR3: CASSQGTVNTEAFF. CDR3 sequence (DNA): TGCGCCAGCAGCCAAGGGACGGTTAACACTGAAGCTTTCTTT.

This clonotype was seen a single time. The chain has TRBV4-3 and TRBJ1-2; the D gene is possibly TRBD1 (6 bases). This CDR3 comprises 17 residues. The germline V gene encodes CDR1 LGHNA and CDR2 YSLEER. Trimming shortened V by 4 bases and J by 2 bases, and 20 bases separated the two germline ends. This CDR3 is CASSPGTPTGLNYGYTF. DNA for the CDR3: TGCGCCAGCAGCCCGGGGACCCCAACAGGGTTGAACTATGGCTACACCTTC.

The rearrangement joins TRBV5-1 to TRBJ2-3, with D possibly matching TRBD2 (6 bases). Trimming cost V 7 bases and J 4 bases, with 16 bases left between them. The CDR3 has 14 residues. Germline-derived CDR1 and CDR2 are SGHRS and YFSETQ. The CDR3 loop is CASGAPGGPDTQYF. In DNA form, the CDR3 reads TGCGCCAGCGGTGCCCCCGGGGGACCAGATACGCAGTATTTT.

The chain links TRBV18 to TRBJ2-5, with TRBD1 as a possible D gene (6 bases). The CDR3 is made up of 15 amino acids. CDR1 and CDR2 from the germline V gene are KGHSH and LQKENI. V shed 4 bases and J shed 5 bases, with 17 bases lying between them. CDR3: CASSRPGTRGETQYF. The DNA for the CDR3 is TGTGCCAGCTCACGGCCGGGAACGAGGGGGGAGACCCAGTACTTC.